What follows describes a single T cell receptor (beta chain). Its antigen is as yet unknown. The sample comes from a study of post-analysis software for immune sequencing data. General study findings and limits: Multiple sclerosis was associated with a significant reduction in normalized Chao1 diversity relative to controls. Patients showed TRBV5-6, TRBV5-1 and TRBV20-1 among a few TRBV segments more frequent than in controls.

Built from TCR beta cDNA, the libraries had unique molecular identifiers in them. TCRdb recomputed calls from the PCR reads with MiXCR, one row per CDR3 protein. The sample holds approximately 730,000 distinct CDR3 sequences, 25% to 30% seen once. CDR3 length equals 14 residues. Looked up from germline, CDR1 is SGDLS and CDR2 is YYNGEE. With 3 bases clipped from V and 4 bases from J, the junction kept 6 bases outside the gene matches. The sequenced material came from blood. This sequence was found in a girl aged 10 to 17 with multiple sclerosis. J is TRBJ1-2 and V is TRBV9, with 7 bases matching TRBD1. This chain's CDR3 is CASSESTGSYGYTF. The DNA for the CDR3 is TGTGCCAGCAGCGAGTCGACAGGGTCCTATGGCTACACCTTC.